The 23 T cell receptor beta chains below were found in one sample sequenced in a study of CD8 T cells in ankylosing spondylitis. Study-wide results and caveats: Several highly homologous variants made up a TCR beta motif, and this motif appeared characteristic of ankylosing spondylitis blood.

TCRdb itself ran the 5' RACE reads through MiXCR, one entry per CDR3 protein. The profile shows 500,000 to 650,000 distinct CDR3 sequences, approximately 5.3% of them singletons. Their recognized antigens are unknown. Sequencing input: blood, either unsorted or a sorted T cell fraction (not recorded which). The receptor set was obtained from a male donor with ankylosing spondylitis.

This clonotype occurred many times. This chain joins TRBV20-1 and TRBJ2-1, with TRBD2 matching over 7 bases. The junction had 8 bases not matched to a gene; V was cut back by 3 bases and J by 6 bases. The CDR3 covers 14 residues. Looked up from germline, CDR1 is DFQATT and CDR2 is SNEGSKA (reference sequence). CDR3: CSASRPSGRNEQFF. CDR3 nucleotide sequence: TGCAGTGCTAGTCGGCCTAGCGGACGCAATGAGCAGTTCTTC.

This clonotype was counted at least ten times. The chain employs TRBV20-1 and TRBJ2-3, with a weak D call TRBD2 (7 bases). With 6 bases removed from V and 5 bases from J, the gap between germline ends came to 15 bases. This CDR3 region has 13 residues. Germline CDR1 DFQATT, CDR2 SNEGSKA (reference sequence). The CDR3 loop reads CSAQGGEGDTQYF. The CDR3 nucleotides are TGCAGTGCCCAAGGGGGGGAAGGAGATACGCAGTATTTT.

This clonotype was picked up many times. V and J are TRBV29-1 and TRBJ2-3; no firm D call. Trimming left V 3 bases short and J 0 bases short, with 7 bases between. Germline CDR1 and CDR2: SQVTM and ANQGSEA. The CDR3 spans 13 residues. The CDR3 spells CSVDRISTDTQYF. The CDR3 DNA reads TGCAGCGTTGACAGGATAAGCACAGATACGCAGTATTTT.

This clonotype has a count of ten or more. This chain joins TRBV20-1 and TRBJ1-1, with D perhaps matching TRBD1 (5 bases). Trimming took off 6 bases at V and 8 bases at J, with 19 bases between the two ends. The germline V gene encodes CDR1 DFQATT and CDR2 SNEGSKA (reference sequence). This CDR3 region has 13 residues. DNA for the CDR3: TGCAGTGCGATACAACCCGGGACTCCCGAAGCTTTCTTT. Translation gives CSAIQPGTPEAFF.

This clonotype has a handful of counts. The CDR3 region is CASSQVRSATDTQYF. The CDR3 nucleotides are TGCGCCAGCAGCCAAGTTAGGAGTGCCACAGATACGCAGTATTTT. The chain is built from TRBV4-3 and TRBJ2-3; D is uncertain. There are 15 residues in the CDR3. Trimming left V 1 base short and J 2 bases short, with 10 bases between. Germline assignment: CDR1 LGHNA and CDR2 YSLEER.

The gene calls are TRBV12-3 or TRBV12-4 and TRBJ2-1, with 7 bases fitting TRBD2. J lost 6 bases, V lost 8 bases, and 1 base had no gene match. The CDR3 is 11 amino acids. CDR3 amino acids: CASPGGNEQFF. CDR3 in DNA: TGTGCCAGCCCGGGGGGCAATGAGCAGTTCTTC.

About this clonotype: This may come from a read error, since a much larger clone is one base off. V gene TRBV7-2 combines with J gene TRBJ1-6; D is unresolved. Trimming shortened V by 6 bases and J by 14 bases, and 20 bases separated the two germline ends. Germline V gene sequence: CDR1 SGHTA, CDR2 FQGNSA. The CDR3 is made up of 14 amino acids. CDR3 in amino acids: CASSLSPRRSSLHF. CDR3 in DNA: TGTGCCAGCAGTCTAAGTCCGAGGCGGTCATCCCTCCACTTT.

This clonotype was seen at least ten times. The chain recombines TRBV10-3 with TRBJ2-4; tentatively, D is TRBD1 or TRBD2 (5 bases each). Germline values: CDR1 ENHRY, CDR2 SYGVKD. This CDR3 region has 13 residues. Deletions cut 8 bases from V and 8 bases from J, with 16 bases between. In nucleotides, the CDR3 is TGTGCCATCGGGGTGGACAAGGAGGACATTCAGTACTTC. Amino acids: CAIGVDKEDIQYF.

The chain employs TRBV5-1 and TRBJ2-1; 9 bases are shared with TRBD2. V lost 0 bases to trimming and J lost 5 bases; unmatched junction nucleotides: 9. The CDR3 length is 17 residues. The germline V gene encodes CDR1 SGHRS and CDR2 YFSETQ. As DNA, the CDR3 is TGCGCCAGCAGCTTGGGGCAAAAGACTAGCGGCCACAATGAGCAGTTCTTC. This encodes CASSLGQKTSGHNEQFF.

This clonotype was picked up many times. The rearrangement links TRBV7-9 to TRBJ1-2; D unresolved. The germline V gene encodes CDR1 SEHNR and CDR2 FQNEAQ (reference sequence). The V and J ends lost 1 base and 6 bases respectively, with 15 bases between them. The CDR3 runs 15 residues. The chain's CDR3 is CASSLVGFYGDGYTF. DNA of the CDR3: TGTGCCAGCAGCTTAGTGGGGTTTTACGGGGATGGCTACACCTTC.

This clonotype has at least ten counts. The CDR3 protein is CSARTGSGYEQYF. DNA for the CDR3: TGCAGTGCCAGGACAGGGAGTGGGTACGAGCAGTACTTC. The chain uses TRBV20-1 and TRBJ2-7, with 8 bases matching TRBD1. The CDR3 loop spans 13 amino acids. The trim removed 6 bases at V and 4 bases at J, leaving 8 bases unmatched. Germline V gives CDR1 DFQATT, CDR2 SNEGSKA (reference sequence).

The table lists this clonotype with many counts. CDR3 coding DNA: TGTGCCATCAGCCACGCGGACAGGACCTACGAGCAGTACTTC. The encoded protein is CAISHADRTYEQYF. The V gene is TRBV10-3, the J gene TRBJ2-7; 7 bases are a match to TRBD1. Germline CDR1 and CDR2: ENHRY and SYGVKD. The ends lost 6 bases at V and 2 bases at J; junction bases unmatched: 7. This CDR3 has 14 residues.

This clonotype was picked up many times. This chain uses TRBV4-2 with TRBJ1-5, with TRBD1 as a possible D gene (5 bases). With 1 base removed from V and 8 bases from J, the gap between germline ends came to 12 bases. Germline V lookup: CDR1 LGHNA, CDR2 YNFKEQ. The CDR3 has 14 amino acids. Written as DNA, the CDR3 is TGTGCCAGCAGCCAAGGACAGACTCCAAAGCCCCAGCATTTT. As protein: CASSQGQTPKPQHF.

The V and J genes are TRBV7-2 and TRBJ2-3; D may be TRBD1 (5 bases). The CDR3 totals 16 residues. In germline, CDR1 is SGHTA, CDR2 FQGNSA. V shed 3 bases and J shed 0 bases, with 13 bases lying between them. This CDR3 is CASSLDLQGSTDTQYF. DNA of the CDR3: TGTGCCAGCAGCTTGGACCTCCAGGGTAGCACAGATACGCAGTATTTT.

The V and J genes are TRBV12-3 or TRBV12-4 and TRBJ1-1; a possible D gene is TRBD1 (5 bases). Trimming stripped 10 bases from V and 3 bases from J, with 24 bases between. The CDR3 extends over 16 amino acids. Written as DNA, the CDR3 is TGTGCCACTAACGGCGGCTCCAGGGTCGCGGACACTGAAGCTTTCTTT. The encoded protein is CATNGGSRVADTEAFF.

The rearrangement uses TRBV7-6 and TRBJ2-1, with D possibly TRBD1 on 6 matching bases. Trimming removed 2 bases from V and 1 base from J, with 15 bases in between. The CDR3 has 17 amino acids. Per the germline V gene, CDR1 is SGHVS and CDR2 is FNYEAQ. In DNA form, the CDR3 reads TGTGCCAGCAGCTTACGGGAACAGGGATCATCCTACAATGAGCAGTTCTTC. It specifies CASSLREQGSSYNEQFF.

Here the CDR3 reads CASSLDSPLGQFF. DNA of the CDR3: TGTGCCAGCAGCTTAGATTCCCCCCTGGGGCAGTTCTTC. The chain uses TRBV7-9 and TRBJ2-1; D remains ambiguous. With 1 base removed from V and 12 bases from J, the gap between germline ends came to 13 bases. Per germline, CDR1 SEHNR and CDR2 FQNEAQ (reference sequence). CDR3 length: 13 amino acids.

In its sample, this clonotype was seen many times. The chain combines TRBV20-1 with TRBJ2-1, with D possibly TRBD2 on 6 matching bases. Germline CDR1 and CDR2: DFQATT and SNEGSKA (reference sequence). The CDR3 is made up of 15 amino acids. V was pared by 3 bases and J by 2 bases, with 14 bases between. The CDR3 DNA sequence: TGCAGTGCTAGTATGGTAGCGGCTCCCTACAATGAGCAGTTCTTC. The encoded protein is CSASMVAAPYNEQFF.

The chain combines TRBV7-6 with TRBJ2-3, with D possibly TRBD1 on 6 matching bases. CDR3 length: 16 residues. Germline CDR1 is SGHVS and CDR2 is FNYEAQ. The V gene lost 5 bases and the J gene lost 3 bases, with 18 bases spanning the gap. The CDR3 DNA reads as TGTGCCAGCAGCCGTCCCGGGACAACTATAACAGATACGCAGTATTTT. Amino acid sequence: CASSRPGTTITDTQYF.

Many counts were recorded for this clonotype. The chain has TRBV24-1 and TRBJ2-2, with D uncertain. V lost 1 base and J 7 bases, leaving 9 bases between the germline ends. The CDR3 covers 14 residues. Germline CDR1 KGHDR, CDR2 SFDVKD. DNA for the CDR3: TGTGCCACCAGTGATTTTTGGCAAAGCGGGGAGCTGTTTTTT. This encodes CATSDFWQSGELFF.

This clonotype was recorded many times. The rearrangement links TRBV29-1 to TRBJ2-3, with 7 bases matching TRBD1. Germline CDR1 reads SQVTM; CDR2 reads ANQGSEA. The CDR3 runs 14 residues. V dropped 6 bases and J dropped 2; count of bases not matched to a gene: 8. The CDR3 reads CSVLRQGATDTQYF. The CDR3 DNA sequence: TGCAGCGTCCTCCGACAGGGCGCCACAGATACGCAGTATTTT.

The table lists this clonotype with many counts. J is TRBJ1-2 and V is TRBV4-3; D unclear. Trimming took 0 bases from V and 3 from J, leaving 5 bases between them. This CDR3 contains 13 residues. Germline assignment: CDR1 LGHNA and CDR2 YSLEER. The CDR3 DNA follows: TGCGCCAGCAGCCAAGATATGCACTATGGCTACACCTTC. Protein product: CASSQDMHYGYTF.

This clonotype showed up many times. The CDR3 nucleotides are TGCGCCAGCAGCTTGAGGGGCGGGACGTCGGCCAACGTCCTGACTTTC. This translates into CASSLRGGTSANVLTF. The chain links TRBV5-1 to TRBJ2-6; a weak D match, TRBD2 (6 bases). V lost 1 base to trimming and J lost 6 bases, with 14 bases between them. This CDR3 region has 16 residues. In germline, CDR1 is SGHRS, CDR2 YFSETQ.